Presented here are 10 T cell receptor beta chains from one specimen sequenced in a study of T cell repertoires in cytomegalovirus infection. Using its own MiXCR run on the reads, TCRdb lists one record per CDR3 protein. The sample includes fewer than 850,000 distinct CDR3 sequences, roughly 29% of them seen just once. No antigen is known for these receptors. The sequencing used cultured CD8+ T cells from PBMCs, collected from culture after CMV antigen stimulation. All receptors derive from a human donor in good health (CMV status not recorded). Some clones in this sample may be carry-over from other donors' samples.

This chain connects TRBV7-9 to TRBJ2-7; 7 nucleotides match TRBD1. CDR1 is SEHNR and CDR2 is FQNEAQ in the germline V gene (reference sequence). The length of the CDR3 is 18 residues. Trimming cost V 2 bases and J 5 bases; bases outside gene matches: 18. CDR3 DNA sequence: TGTGCCAGCAGCTTATTCCCTACATCGACAGGGTTTTGGAACGAGCAGTACTTC. Amino acids: CASSLFPTSTGFWNEQYF.

This clonotype showed up many times. This chain joins TRBV15 and TRBJ2-2; weak D call: TRBD1 (5 bases). This CDR3 comprises 15 residues. V gave up 7 bases and J gave up 0 bases, with 12 bases separating them. Germline assignment: CDR1 LNHNV and CDR2 YYDKDF (reference sequence). CDR3 sequence (DNA): TGTGCCACCAAAACAGGAACAGCGAACACCGGGGAGCTGTTTTTT. Its protein is CATKTGTANTGELFF.

The genes are TRBV2 and TRBJ2-1; D is possibly TRBD2 (6 bases). Germline values: CDR1 SNHLY, CDR2 FYNNEI. V lost 4 bases and J 8 bases, leaving 18 bases between the germline ends. The CDR3 is made up of 15 amino acids. The CDR3 DNA sequence: TGTGCCAGCAGTGGGGACTCCTCCTGGGCGGATGAGCAGTTCTTC. Translated, it gives CASSGDSSWADEQFF.

This clonotype was seen more than once but under ten times. The chain joins TRBV7-6 to TRBJ2-4; TRBD1 matches 7 bases. CDR1 and CDR2 from the germline V gene are SGHVS and FNYEAQ. With V trimmed by 2 bases and J by 4 bases, 8 bases remained unmatched. The CDR3 extends over 16 amino acids. CDR3 nucleotide sequence: TGTGCCAGCAGCTTATCTTCGGGACAGAGGAAAAACATTCAGTACTTC. It is translated as CASSLSSGQRKNIQYF.

The genes are TRBV4-1 and TRBJ1-4; D is ambiguous. The CDR3 has 17 residues. V lost 1 base and J 7 bases, leaving 19 bases between the germline ends. CDR1 MGHRA and CDR2 YSYEKL come from the germline V gene. CDR3 region: CASSQAAVRSAGEKLFF. The CDR3 DNA reads as TGCGCCAGCAGCCAAGCGGCAGTTAGGTCGGCGGGTGAAAAACTGTTTTTT.

There are a few counts of this clonotype. This chain uses TRBV12-3 or TRBV12-4 with TRBJ1-2, with D perhaps TRBD1 (5 bases). CDR3 length: 15 residues. The V end was cut by 1 base, the J end by 6 bases, with 15 bases between. CDR3 DNA: TGTGCCAGCAGTTTAGGTAACCCCAGGGTCCATGGCTACACCTTC. Translated: CASSLGNPRVHGYTF.

This clonotype has only a few counts. This chain joins TRBV7-9 and TRBJ1-1, with D tentatively TRBD1 (5 bases). From germline, CDR1 is SEHNR and CDR2 FQNEAQ (reference sequence). Trimming cost V 11 bases and J 7 bases, with 17 bases left between them. The CDR3 is 12 amino acids. The CDR3 is CALIFRGYEAFF. In DNA, the CDR3 is TGTGCCCTCATTTTTCGGGGCTATGAAGCTTTCTTT.

The V and J genes are TRBV7-6 and TRBJ2-7, with D unresolved. V was clipped by 1 base and J by 7 bases, with 14 bases between them. In germline, CDR1 is SGHVS, CDR2 FNYEAQ. This CDR3 comprises 14 residues. CDR3 bases: TGTGCCAGCAGCTTAGTGTTGGCCGCTCGGGAGCAGTACTTC. Protein product: CASSLVLAAREQYF.

V usage is TRBV6-2 or TRBV6-3 and J usage is TRBJ2-1; TRBD1 matches at 7 bases. There are 12 residues in the CDR3. The germline V gene encodes CDR1 MNHEY and CDR2 SVGEGT. Trimming took 0 bases from V and 15 from J; bases not matched to a gene: 5. The CDR3 spells CASSYSDREPFF. In DNA form, the CDR3 reads TGTGCCAGCAGTTACTCAGACAGGGAACCGTTCTTC.

The gene calls are TRBV6-1 and TRBJ2-5; possibly TRBD1 or TRBD2 for D (6 bases each). V lost 9 bases and J lost 1, with 12 bases in between. Germline V gives CDR1 MNHNS, CDR2 SASEGT. This CDR3 is 13 amino acids long. This chain's CDR3 is CASRWGAQETQYF. The CDR3 coding sequence is TGTGCCAGTCGTTGGGGGGCCCAAGAGACCCAGTACTTC.